The sequence of this T cell receptor beta chain was determined in a study of blood T cell repertoires in COVID-19. Assay used: immunoSEQ multiplex PCR; TCRdb lists only in-frame clones, some missing. The sample includes about 130,000 clones, 70% to 80% of them seen just once. This clone was recorded a few times. The origin of this receptor is a woman in her seventies with COVID-19, enrolled during active disease. The source material was peripheral blood.

The DNA for the CDR3 is TGTGCCAGCAGCTTAAGCAGAAAAGAGACCCAGTACTTC. This encodes CASSLSRKETQYF. This rearrangement joins TRBV7-3 to TRBJ2-5, with D unresolved. The V end lost 1 base, the J end lost 3 bases, and 6 bases lay between the germline ends. The V gene's germline CDR1 is SGHTA and CDR2 FQGTGA. CDR3 length equals 13 residues.